This T cell receptor (beta chain) appears in the sequencing data of a study of early T cells in non-severe SARS-CoV-2 infection. Study background: Chains were unpaired, as sequencing was done on bulk RNA from unsorted whole blood. Study-level findings and limits: Matching against VDJdb likely underestimated virus-specific expansions, favoring anti-spike CD8.

This clonotype was picked up many times. The antigen is unknown. Trimming stripped 5 bases from V and 8 bases from J, with 18 bases between. The CDR3 runs to 14 residues. The germline V gene has CDR1 SGHAT and CDR2 FQNNGV. The protocol attached unique molecular identifiers to individual cDNA molecules. TCRdb analysed the 5' RACE reads with MiXCR anew, one entry per CDR3 protein. In the table there are 30,000 to 45,000 distinct CDR3 sequences, around 5.1% of which are singletons. This chain joins TRBV11-2 and TRBJ1-2, with D unclear. The sequence was collected from an adult who was a healthcare worker with PCR-confirmed SARS-CoV-2 infection or an uninfected control (not recorded which). Sequenced material: whole blood, taken at baseline. CDR3 amino acids: CASSGPKVRAGYTF. The CDR3 nucleotides read TGTGCCAGCAGCGGCCCGAAGGTACGCGCAGGCTACACCTTC.